A single sample is the source of the 11 T cell receptor beta chains below, sequenced in a study of Tregs in tolerant kidney transplant recipients. The repertoire was sequenced with immunoSEQ multiplex PCR; TCRdb's copy has only in-frame clones and lacks some. The sample includes 81,000 or so clones, about 91% seen only once; the top ten take around 1.5%. Related graft donors supplied nonmyeloablative bone marrow transplants, and mixed chimerism was transient. Sequencing used CD4+ T cells from blood (PBMCs), obtained 24 months after the transplant. These receptors all come from a human patient who received a combined kidney and bone marrow transplant. The graft donor may be the source of some T cells.

In its sample, this clone was seen once. The genes are TRBV5-1 and TRBJ2-1, with 8 nucleotides matching TRBD2. Germline V gives CDR1 SGHRS, CDR2 YFSETQ. The V segment lost 0 bases and the J segment 4 bases; nucleotides outside the gene matches: 6. This CDR3 contains 16 residues. CDR3 region: CASSLATSGRYNEQFF. DNA for the CDR3: TGCGCCAGCAGCTTGGCGACAAGCGGGAGATACAATGAGCAGTTCTTC.

The CDR3 DNA reads TGTGCCAGCAGTGATTTTTTCGTTTTCGGGCTAGCGGGGCGCACGAACACCGGGGAGCTGTTTTTT. This sequence encodes CASSDFFVFGLAGRTNTGELFF. The chain links TRBV2 to TRBJ2-2; 9 bases are a match to TRBD2. Germline V gene data show CDR1 as SNHLY and CDR2 as FYNNEI. CDR3 length: 22 residues. V trimming: 3 bases; J trimming: 0 bases; junction bases outside the gene matches: 20.

This clone was found a few times. This chain links TRBV7-7 with TRBJ2-7; 8 bases map to TRBD1. From germline, CDR1 is SSHAT and CDR2 FNYEAQ (reference sequence). The V segment lost 5 bases and the J segment 1 base; nucleotides outside the gene matches: 7. CDR3 length: 15 amino acids. Here the CDR3 reads CASSPDRGRSYEQYF. The CDR3 DNA is TGTGCCAGCAGCCCCGACAGGGGAAGGTCCTACGAGCAGTACTTC.

The chain combines TRBV25-1 with TRBJ2-5; perhaps TRBD2 as D (5 bases). CDR3 length: 13 residues. The ends were cut back, 7 bases at V and 2 bases at J, with 11 bases in the middle. CDR1 and CDR2 (germline): MGHDK, SYGVNS. The CDR3 loop reads CASTSRRQETQYF. The CDR3, as DNA: TGTGCCAGCACTTCTAGGAGGCAAGAGACCCAGTACTTC.

The genes are TRBV7-8 and TRBJ2-1, with TRBD2 identical over 7 bases. CDR1 is SGHVS and CDR2 is FQNEAQ in the germline V gene. The V segment lost 1 base and the J segment 5 bases; nucleotides outside the gene matches: 5. The CDR3 runs 15 residues. In DNA form, the CDR3 reads TGTGCCAGCAGCTTAGGTTTTCTAGCGGACAATGAGCAGTTCTTC. Amino acid sequence: CASSLGFLADNEQFF.

This chain uses TRBV28 with TRBJ1-3; D possibly corresponds to TRBD1 (5 bases). CDR1 is MDHEN, CDR2 SYDVKM, per germline. V dropped 3 bases and J dropped 0 bases, with 12 bases sitting between them. This CDR3 contains 16 residues. CDR3 DNA sequence: TGTGCCAGCAGTTTTCTTGAGACAGACTCTGGAAACACCATATATTTT. It specifies CASSFLETDSGNTIYF.

This clone showed up just once. The chain employs TRBV7-9 and TRBJ1-1; a weak D match, TRBD1 (6 bases). The germline V gene encodes CDR1 SEHNR and CDR2 FQNEAQ (reference sequence). The V and J ends lost 8 bases and 3 bases respectively, with 16 bases between them. The CDR3 covers 14 residues. This chain's CDR3 is CASVLAGVYTEAFF. The CDR3 coding sequence is TGTGCCAGCGTACTGGCAGGGGTGTACACTGAAGCTTTCTTT.

The rearrangement uses TRBV28 and TRBJ1-5; D unclear. Germline lookup yields CDR1 MDHEN and CDR2 SYDVKM. The V end lost 4 bases, the J end lost 9 bases, and 10 bases lay between the germline ends. This CDR3 has 12 amino acids. The CDR3 reads CASSSTVGPQHF. The DNA for the CDR3 is TGTGCCAGCAGTTCCACGGTCGGGCCCCAGCATTTT.

V gene TRBV7-2 combines with J gene TRBJ2-7; 7 bases agree with TRBD2. V was pared by 5 bases and J by 6 bases, with 10 bases of the junction left unmatched. There are 14 residues in the CDR3. The germline CDR1 and CDR2 sequences are SGHTA and FQGNSA. In DNA form, the CDR3 reads TGTGCCAGCAGCACCGCTGGACTAGTAGCCGAGCAGTACTTC. Residues: CASSTAGLVAEQYF. Complete variable domain (other parts from reference TRBV7-2 and TRBJ2-7): GAGVSQSPSNKVTEKGKDVELRCDPISGHTALYWYRQSLGQGLEFLIYFQGNSAPDKSGLPSDRFSAERTGGSVSTLTIQRTQQEDSAVYLCASSTAGLVAEQYFGPGTRLTVT.

The chain joins TRBV18 to TRBJ1-1, with D unresolved. Germline CDR1 is KGHSH and CDR2 is LQKENI. The CDR3 is 12 residues long. V lost 6 bases and J 1 base, leaving 6 bases between the germline ends. CDR3 bases: TGTGCCAGCTCCCCCCGGAACACTGAAGCTTTCTTT. Amino acid sequence: CASSPRNTEAFF.

This clone was detected once. The rearrangement joins TRBV29-1 to TRBJ2-5, with a possible D match to TRBD2 (8 bases). The last part of the DNA fits TRBJ2-7 better; the J call may be wrong. Germline V gene data show CDR1 as SQVTM and CDR2 as ANQGSEA. The CDR3 spans 19 residues. The CDR3 DNA is TGCAGCGTTGGAGAGATCGGCAGGGGGACCAGCGGGAGAAGATACGAGCAGTACTTC. This codes for CSVGEIGRGTSGRRYEQYF.